What follows are 13 T cell receptor beta chains derived from one specimen sequenced in a study of T cell changes during pregnancy in multiple sclerosis. Sequenced by immunoSEQ multiplex PCR; TCRdb stores in-frame clones only, minus some. The sample gives 80,000 to 100,000 clones, roughly 92% of which show up once; 0.99% is in the top ten. The specimen comprised peripheral blood, sampled after pregnancy. The origin of the receptors is a female donor with multiple sclerosis, enrolled in a pregnancy study.

The chain employs TRBV7-9 and TRBJ1-4; D is uncertain. V was shortened by 7 bases and J by 3 bases, with 15 bases between the two germline ends. Germline lookup yields CDR1 SEHNR and CDR2 FQNEAQ (reference sequence). CDR3 length: 15 residues. The CDR3 protein is CASKIGDGANEKLFF. The CDR3 nucleotides read TGTGCCAGCAAAATTGGCGACGGAGCTAATGAAAAACTGTTTTTT.

The chain has TRBV7-8 and TRBJ1-5; TRBD1 agrees at 7 bases. The CDR3 runs 15 residues. V lost 1 base to trimming and J lost 2 bases; unmatched junction nucleotides: 2. Germline V gene data show CDR1 as SGHVS and CDR2 as FQNEAQ. The CDR3 coding sequence is TGTGCCAGCAGCTTAGGCGGACAGGGCAATCAGCCCCAGCATTTT. This codes for CASSLGGQGNQPQHF.

This chain joins TRBV4-3 and TRBJ2-3; TRBD2 matches at 8 bases. V gave up 0 bases and J gave up 6 bases; unmatched junction bases: 11. Germline V gene data show CDR1 as LGHNA and CDR2 as YSLEER. This CDR3 is 17 amino acids long. The CDR3 region has the DNA TGCGCCAGCAGCCAAGAGGGGCCAGCGGGAGCTCCGGATACGCAGTATTTT. Its translation is CASSQEGPAGAPDTQYF.

A note on this clone: The identical CDR3 is also encoded by other nucleotide sequences in the sample. The V call is TRBV6-5, the J call TRBJ1-2; 7 nucleotides agree with TRBD1. The CDR3 loop spans 14 amino acids. CDR1 is MNHEY and CDR2 is SVGAGI in the germline V gene. V dropped 5 bases and J dropped 0; count of bases not matched to a gene: 3. In DNA form, the CDR3 reads TGTGCCAGCAGTCGGGACAGAGCTAACTATGGCTACACCTTC. The encoded protein is CASSRDRANYGYTF.

For the CDR3, the DNA is TGTGCCAGCAGGCCGACAGGGAACTATGGCTACACCTTC. Protein sequence: CASRPTGNYGYTF. J is TRBJ1-2 and V is TRBV13, with 7 bases identical to TRBD1. Trimming cost V 6 bases and J 2 bases; bases outside gene matches: 3. The CDR3 length is 13 residues. Germline CDR1 and CDR2: PRHDT and FYEKMQ (reference sequence).

This clone was seen once. The chain couples TRBV2 to TRBJ2-7; 11 positions match TRBD2. Trimming took 2 bases from V and 3 from J; bases not matched to a gene: 3. This CDR3 has 15 residues. CDR1 SNHLY and CDR2 FYNNEI come from the germline V gene. In nucleotides, the CDR3 is TGTGCCAGCAGTGAAATACTAGCGGGAGACTACGAGCAGTACTTC. Its protein product is CASSEILAGDYEQYF. The full variable domain, with the rest looked up from reference TRBV2 and TRBJ2-7, is EPEVTQTPSHQVTQMGQEVILRCVPISNHLYFYWYRQILGQKVEFLVSFYNNEISEKSEIFDDQFSVERPDGSNFTLKIRSTKLEDSAMYFCASSEILAGDYEQYFGPGTRLTVT.

The chain couples TRBV7-2 to TRBJ2-7; the D gene is possibly TRBD2 (6 bases). The CDR3 length is 19 residues. Germline V CDR1 and CDR2: SGHTA, FQGNSA. V gave up 2 bases and J gave up 2 bases, with 25 bases separating them. The CDR3 nucleotides are TGTGCCAGCAGCTTACCCATAGCCTATTCGGGAGTGTTAGCCTACGAGCAGTACTTC. Amino acid sequence: CASSLPIAYSGVLAYEQYF. Based on the CDR3 plus reference TRBV7-2 and TRBJ2-7, the full variable domain is GAGVSQSPSNKVTEKGKDVELRCDPISGHTALYWYRQSLGQGLEFLIYFQGNSAPDKSGLPSDRFSAERTGGSVSTLTIQRTQQEDSAVYLCASSLPIAYSGVLAYEQYFGPGTRLTVT.

The chain joins TRBV7-8 to TRBJ1-1; D is unresolved. Germline V gene sequence: CDR1 SGHVS, CDR2 FQNEAQ. Trimming took off 8 bases at V and 4 bases at J, with 17 bases between the two ends. The CDR3 runs 14 residues. CDR3 sequence reads: CASWYEETSTEAFF. CDR3 in DNA: TGTGCCAGCTGGTACGAGGAAACGAGCACTGAAGCTTTCTTT.

The chain has TRBV5-1 and TRBJ2-1, with 12 bases matching TRBD2. In germline, CDR1 is SGHRS, CDR2 YFSETQ. There are 17 residues in the CDR3. Unmatched junction bases numbered 11, after V lost 4 bases and J lost 6 bases. CDR3 protein: CASSPGLAGGPANEQFF. CDR3 DNA sequence: TGCGCCAGCAGCCCGGGACTAGCGGGCGGCCCGGCCAATGAGCAGTTCTTC.

The chain links TRBV27 to TRBJ2-1; TRBD1 is a possible D gene (5 bases). The germline V and J ends were trimmed by 8 bases and 2 bases, with 13 bases remaining between them. The V gene's germline CDR1 is MNHEY and CDR2 SMNVEV (reference sequence). The CDR3 is 14 residues long. The CDR3 here is CASGEDTTYNEQFF. The CDR3, as DNA: TGTGCCAGCGGTGAGGACACAACCTACAATGAGCAGTTCTTC.

The chain has TRBV6-4 and TRBJ1-2; 7 bases agree with TRBD1. Per germline, CDR1 MRHNA and CDR2 SNTAGT. V lost 6 bases and J lost 3; bases outside the gene matches: 13. The CDR3 covers 16 residues. The CDR3 coding sequence is TGTGCCAGCAGCACTCCGGGACAGATGATTTACTATGGCTACACCTTC. Amino acid sequence: CASSTPGQMIYYGYTF.

The CDR3 is CASASGASGFNEQFF. In nucleotides, the CDR3 is TGCGCCAGCGCCTCCGGGGCTAGCGGGTTCAATGAGCAGTTCTTC. The V call is TRBV4-1, the J call TRBJ2-1; 8 bases align to TRBD2. CDR1 is MGHRA and CDR2 is YSYEKL in the germline V gene. This CDR3 has 15 amino acids. The V and J ends lost 8 bases and 6 bases, in that order; junction bases with no gene match: 12.

This rearrangement joins TRBV7-9 to TRBJ2-1; D gene unclear. Germline V gene lookup returns CDR1 SEHNR and CDR2 FQNEAQ (reference sequence). The CDR3 runs 14 residues. Trimming pared 0 bases from V and 8 bases from J, leaving 11 bases between. The CDR3 sequence is CASSLAITVDEQFF. Here the CDR3 DNA reads TGTGCCAGCAGCTTAGCAATAACAGTGGATGAGCAGTTCTTC. Together with reference TRBV7-9 and TRBJ2-1, the CDR3 gives the full variable domain: DTGVSQNPRHKITKRGQNVTFRCDPISEHNRLYWYRQTLGQGPEFLTYFQNEAQLEKSRLLSDRFSAERPKGSFSTLEIQRTEQGDSAMYLCASSLAITVDEQFFGPGTRLTVL.